Listed below are T cell receptor beta chains from one sample, sequenced in a study of blood T cells in healthy people across ages. TCRdb re-analysed the 5' RACE reads in MiXCR, keeping a single row per CDR3 protein. The data show 550,000 to 600,000 distinct CDR3 sequences, 25% to 30% seen once. Sequencing was performed on blood. The receptors derive from a woman in her 70s in good health. Both conserved end residues are part of each CDR3. The D gene is left open where the match is weak. Not all rows give a size; the values are once, few, many and, for expanded clones, a class.

cdr3_aa: CASSLTAGGSKNIQYF
cdr3_nt: TGTGCCAGCAGCTTAACGGCGGGGGGTTCGAAAAACATTCAGTACTTC
j_call: TRBJ2-4
clone_size: NA
d_call: TRBD2
v_call: TRBV12-3/TRBV12-4

cdr3_aa: CASSPGHSGANVLTF
cdr3_nt: TGCGCCAGCAGCCCTGGACACTCTGGGGCCAACGTCCTGACTTTC
j_call: TRBJ2-6
clone_size: once
d_call: NA
v_call: TRBV5-1

cdr3_aa: CASSEVSLAKNIQYF
cdr3_nt: TGTGCCAGCAGTGAAGTTAGTTTAGCCAAAAACATTCAGTACTTC
j_call: TRBJ2-4
clone_size: few
d_call: NA
v_call: TRBV2

cdr3_aa: CNVAGGLYGYTF
cdr3_nt: TGCAACGTCGCAGGCGGGCTTTATGGCTACACCTTC
j_call: TRBJ1-2
clone_size: NA
d_call: NA
v_call: TRBV29-1

cdr3_aa: CASSTQGYTGELFF
cdr3_nt: TGTGCCAGCAGCACGCAGGGATACACCGGGGAGCTGTTTTTT
j_call: TRBJ2-2
clone_size: few
d_call: NA
v_call: TRBV11-1

cdr3_aa: CASSLWAAAGTNYGYTF
cdr3_nt: TGTGCCAGCAGCTTATGGGCTGCGGCAGGGACTAACTATGGCTACACCTTC
j_call: TRBJ1-2
clone_size: few
d_call: NA
v_call: TRBV7-9

cdr3_aa: CASSNTGTNTEAFF
cdr3_nt: TGTGCCAGCTCCAACACCGGGACTAACACTGAAGCTTTCTTT
j_call: TRBJ1-1
clone_size: NA
d_call: NA
v_call: TRBV6-6

cdr3_aa: CASSVGQPVNYGYTF
cdr3_nt: TGTGCCAGCAGCGTGGGACAGCCAGTCAACTATGGCTACACCTTC
j_call: TRBJ1-2
clone_size: few
d_call: TRBD1
v_call: TRBV7-8

cdr3_aa: CASSSRPYPDEQYF
cdr3_nt: TGTGCCAGCAGCTCGCGCCCTTACCCGGACGAGCAGTACTTC
j_call: TRBJ2-7
clone_size: NA
d_call: NA
v_call: TRBV7-2

cdr3_aa: CSVESRAKEETQYF
cdr3_nt: TGCAGTGTTGAGTCCAGGGCCAAGGAAGAGACCCAGTACTTC
j_call: TRBJ2-5
clone_size: NA
d_call: NA
v_call: TRBV29-1

cdr3_aa: CASRAGTSQETQYF
cdr3_nt: TGTGCCAGCAGGGCCGGGACATCTCAAGAGACCCAGTACTTC
j_call: TRBJ2-5
clone_size: NA
d_call: NA
v_call: TRBV2

cdr3_aa: CASSAAASGKETQYF
cdr3_nt: TGTGCCAGCAGCGCCGCGGCTAGCGGGAAAGAGACCCAGTACTTC
j_call: TRBJ2-5
clone_size: few
d_call: TRBD2
v_call: TRBV2

cdr3_aa: CSVHLQYNEQFF
cdr3_nt: TGCAGTGTTCACTTACAGTACAATGAGCAGTTCTTC
j_call: TRBJ2-1
clone_size: NA
d_call: NA
v_call: TRBV20-1

cdr3_aa: CASRKGATRGNEQFF
cdr3_nt: TGTGCCAGCAGGAAAGGGGCCACCCGGGGCAATGAGCAGTTCTTC
j_call: TRBJ2-1
clone_size: few
d_call: NA
v_call: TRBV12-3/TRBV12-4

cdr3_aa: CASSQQGGEGTEAFF
cdr3_nt: TGCGCCAGCAGTCAACAGGGAGGGGAGGGCACTGAAGCTTTCTTT
j_call: TRBJ1-1
clone_size: few
d_call: NA
v_call: TRBV5-1

cdr3_aa: CSARPGGLGYERYF
cdr3_nt: TGCAGTGCTCGGCCGGGAGGGTTAGGCTACGAGCGGTACTTC
j_call: TRBJ2-7
clone_size: few
d_call: TRBD2
v_call: TRBV20-1

cdr3_aa: CASSPPGYNEQFF
cdr3_nt: TGTGCCAGCTCACCTCCGGGTTACAATGAGCAGTTCTTC
j_call: TRBJ2-1
clone_size: many
d_call: NA
v_call: TRBV18

cdr3_aa: CAIGSGQGPGELFF
cdr3_nt: TGTGCCATCGGCTCGGGACAGGGCCCCGGGGAGCTGTTTTTT
j_call: TRBJ2-2
clone_size: NA
d_call: TRBD1
v_call: TRBV10-3

cdr3_aa: CASSYGGYNEQFF
cdr3_nt: TGTGCCAGCAGTTACGGGGGCTACAATGAGCAGTTCTTC
j_call: TRBJ2-1
clone_size: NA
d_call: NA
v_call: TRBV6-2/TRBV6-3

cdr3_aa: CSASSSGARGSPLHF
cdr3_nt: TGCAGTGCTAGTTCCAGTGGGGCGCGCGGTTCGCCCCTCCACTTT
j_call: TRBJ1-6
clone_size: few
d_call: NA
v_call: TRBV20-1

cdr3_aa: CSATTGTGGNEQFF
cdr3_nt: TGCAGTGCTACCACCGGGACAGGGGGCAATGAGCAGTTCTTC
j_call: TRBJ2-1
clone_size: NA
d_call: TRBD1
v_call: TRBV20-1

cdr3_aa: CASSPPPGLAGELIYEQYF
cdr3_nt: TGTGCCAGCAGCCCTCCACCGGGACTAGCGGGGGAACTTATCTACGAGCAGTACTTC
j_call: TRBJ2-7
clone_size: few
d_call: TRBD2
v_call: TRBV7-2

cdr3_aa: CSAIDSPGNTIYF
cdr3_nt: TGCAGTGCCATCGACAGTCCCGGAAACACCATATATTTT
j_call: TRBJ1-3
clone_size: few
d_call: NA
v_call: TRBV20-1

cdr3_aa: CASSDLQGLRNTIYF
cdr3_nt: TGTGCCAGCAGTGATTTGCAGGGCTTAAGAAACACCATATATTTT
j_call: TRBJ1-3
clone_size: NA
d_call: NA
v_call: TRBV2

cdr3_aa: CSVEKGTGKAFF
cdr3_nt: TGCAGCGTTGAAAAGGGGACAGGCAAGGCTTTCTTT
j_call: TRBJ1-1
clone_size: NA
d_call: TRBD1
v_call: TRBV29-1

cdr3_aa: CASSLVASGGLDTQYF
cdr3_nt: TGCGCCAGCAGCTTGGTGGCTAGCGGGGGTTTAGATACGCAGTATTTT
j_call: TRBJ2-3
clone_size: NA
d_call: TRBD2
v_call: TRBV5-1

cdr3_aa: CASSLGTGGTYEQYF
cdr3_nt: TGTGCCAGCAGCTTAGGGACAGGGGGCACGTACGAGCAGTACTTC
j_call: TRBJ2-7
clone_size: once
d_call: TRBD1
v_call: TRBV11-3

cdr3_aa: CASSLTPRLGGELFF
cdr3_nt: TGTGCCAGCAGCTTAACTCCCAGACTGGGCGGGGAGCTGTTTTTT
j_call: TRBJ2-2
clone_size: few
d_call: NA
v_call: TRBV7-3

cdr3_aa: CASSQSTVSYEQYF
cdr3_nt: TGTGCCAGCAGTCAGTCGACAGTTTCCTACGAGCAGTACTTC
j_call: TRBJ2-7
clone_size: few
d_call: NA
v_call: TRBV6-2/TRBV6-3

cdr3_aa: CASSLTGNAHSPLRF
cdr3_nt: TGTGCCAGCAGTTTGACAGGGAACGCGCATTCACCCCTCCGCTTT
j_call: TRBJ1-6
clone_size: NA
d_call: TRBD1
v_call: TRBV12-3/TRBV12-4

cdr3_aa: CASSLRTSNTEAFF
cdr3_nt: TGTGCCAGCAGTTTAAGGACATCGAACACTGAAGCTTTCTTT
j_call: TRBJ1-1
clone_size: NA
d_call: NA
v_call: TRBV12-3/TRBV12-4

cdr3_aa: CASRPDPDRFNEKLFF
cdr3_nt: TGTGCCAGCAGACCCGATCCGGACAGATTTAATGAAAAACTGTTTTTT
j_call: TRBJ1-4
clone_size: few
d_call: NA
v_call: TRBV2

cdr3_aa: CAWRRPDRGLTGELFF
cdr3_nt: TGTGCCTGGAGGCGGCCGGACAGGGGGCTGACCGGGGAGCTGTTTTTT
j_call: TRBJ2-2
clone_size: NA
d_call: TRBD1
v_call: TRBV30

cdr3_aa: CASQVERENIQYF
cdr3_nt: TGTGCCAGCCAAGTGGAGCGGGAAAACATTCAGTACTTC
j_call: TRBJ2-4
clone_size: NA
d_call: NA
v_call: TRBV18

cdr3_aa: CASSQDGYREQFF
cdr3_nt: TGTGCCAGCAGCCAAGATGGGTACCGTGAGCAGTTCTTC
j_call: TRBJ2-1
clone_size: few
d_call: NA
v_call: TRBV3-1

cdr3_aa: CSARDLQGAHGYTF
cdr3_nt: TGCAGTGCTAGAGATCTTCAGGGGGCGCATGGCTACACCTTC
j_call: TRBJ1-2
clone_size: few
d_call: TRBD1
v_call: TRBV20-1

cdr3_aa: CASSLAGTGLPYEQYF
cdr3_nt: TGTGCCAGCAGCTTAGCCGGGACAGGGCTTCCCTACGAGCAGTACTTC
j_call: TRBJ2-7
clone_size: NA
d_call: TRBD1
v_call: TRBV7-2

cdr3_aa: CASSYPEGLGKLFF
cdr3_nt: TGTGCCAGCAGTTACCCGGAGGGTTTGGGAAAACTGTTTTTT
j_call: TRBJ1-4
clone_size: NA
d_call: NA
v_call: TRBV6-5

cdr3_aa: CASSLQGPSSPLHF
cdr3_nt: TGTGCCAGCAGCTTACAAGGACCCAGTTCACCCCTCCACTTT
j_call: TRBJ1-6
clone_size: NA
d_call: NA
v_call: TRBV7-2

cdr3_aa: CASSLRGESTEAFF
cdr3_nt: TGTGCCAGCAGTTTAAGGGGGGAATCGACTGAAGCTTTCTTT
j_call: TRBJ1-1
clone_size: NA
d_call: NA
v_call: TRBV27

cdr3_aa: CASRPSSGGVQETQYF
cdr3_nt: TGTGCCAGCAGGCCCTCTAGCGGGGGGGTCCAAGAGACCCAGTACTTC
j_call: TRBJ2-5
clone_size: few
d_call: TRBD2
v_call: TRBV27

cdr3_aa: CSATDSNYGYTF
cdr3_nt: TGCAGTGCTACCGACAGTAACTATGGCTACACCTTC
j_call: TRBJ1-2
clone_size: few
d_call: NA
v_call: TRBV20-1

cdr3_aa: CASSLRRGEQYF
cdr3_nt: TGTGCCAGCAGTTTACGACGAGGGGAGCAGTACTTC
j_call: TRBJ2-7
clone_size: NA
d_call: NA
v_call: TRBV27

cdr3_aa: CATGDRDEQFF
cdr3_nt: TGTGCCACTGGGGACAGGGATGAGCAGTTCTTC
j_call: TRBJ2-1
clone_size: NA
d_call: TRBD1
v_call: TRBV24-1

cdr3_aa: CASSLKGGTGANVLTF
cdr3_nt: TGTGCCAGCAGCTTAAAGGGGGGCACTGGGGCCAACGTCCTGACTTTC
j_call: TRBJ2-6
clone_size: few
d_call: NA
v_call: TRBV7-3

cdr3_aa: CASSLVTGNNEQFF
cdr3_nt: TGCGCCAGCAGCTTGGTGACTGGAAACAATGAGCAGTTCTTC
j_call: TRBJ2-1
clone_size: few
d_call: NA
v_call: TRBV5-1

cdr3_aa: CASSLRGAGQTASGNTIYF
cdr3_nt: TGTGCCAGCAGCTTAAGGGGGGCGGGGCAGACGGCTTCTGGAAACACCATATATTTT
j_call: TRBJ1-3
clone_size: NA
d_call: NA
v_call: TRBV27

cdr3_aa: CASSDSTQGGNYGYTF
cdr3_nt: TGTGCCAGCAGTGACTCGACCCAGGGAGGGAACTATGGCTACACCTTC
j_call: TRBJ1-2
clone_size: NA
d_call: NA
v_call: TRBV6-4

cdr3_aa: CASSPGLADTGELFF
cdr3_nt: TGTGCCAGCTCACCAGGACTAGCGGACACCGGGGAGCTGTTTTTT
j_call: TRBJ2-2
clone_size: NA
d_call: TRBD2
v_call: TRBV18

cdr3_aa: CASTLSPDKNIRYF
cdr3_nt: TGTGCCAGCACCCTCTCGCCGGATAAAAACATTCGGTACTTC
j_call: TRBJ2-4
clone_size: few
d_call: NA
v_call: TRBV12-3/TRBV12-4

cdr3_aa: CASSYWGTGDSDTQYF
cdr3_nt: TGTGCCAGCAGTTACTGGGGGACAGGGGATTCAGATACGCAGTATTTT
j_call: TRBJ2-3
clone_size: few
d_call: TRBD1
v_call: TRBV6-5

cdr3_aa: CASSVRLLTGLNSPLHF
cdr3_nt: TGTGCCAGCAGCGTGAGGCTCTTGACGGGATTAAATTCACCCCTCCACTTT
j_call: TRBJ1-6
clone_size: NA
d_call: NA
v_call: TRBV9

cdr3_aa: CASSSYSGGAGETQYF
cdr3_nt: TGTGCCAGCAGCTCTTATAGCGGGGGGGCCGGAGAGACCCAGTACTTC
j_call: TRBJ2-5
clone_size: NA
d_call: TRBD2
v_call: TRBV7-2

cdr3_aa: CASSLRQSSYNEQFF
cdr3_nt: TGTGCCAGCAGCCTCCGACAGAGCTCCTACAATGAGCAGTTCTTC
j_call: TRBJ2-1
clone_size: few
d_call: NA
v_call: TRBV7-2

cdr3_aa: CASKAYRDDQPQHF
cdr3_nt: TGTGCCAGTAAGGCATACAGGGACGATCAGCCCCAGCATTTT
j_call: TRBJ1-5
clone_size: few
d_call: NA
v_call: TRBV19